Presented here are 12 T cell receptor beta chains from one specimen sequenced in a study of PD-1 blockade in mismatch repair-deficient tumors. The protocol was immunoSEQ multiplex PCR, while the TCRdb copy is restricted to in-frame clones and leaves out a portion. The table includes about 120,000 clones, around 83% detected once. The material was peripheral blood, obtained 44 weeks after starting pembrolizumab. The receptors stem from an adult with mismatch repair-deficient cancer.

This chain links TRBV29-1 with TRBJ2-2; D is undetermined. CDR1 SQVTM and CDR2 ANQGSEA come from the germline V gene. The CDR3 totals 16 residues. The V end was cut by 8 bases, the J end by 5 bases, with 24 bases between. CDR3 protein: CSPSNSPHFCTGELFF. CDR3 coding DNA: TGCAGCCCCTCGAACAGTCCTCACTTCTGTACCGGGGAGCTGTTTTTT.

The rearrangement links TRBV6-1 to TRBJ2-2, with 10 bases that match TRBD2. Per germline, CDR1 MNHNS and CDR2 SASEGT. CDR3 length: 14 residues. Unmatched junction bases numbered 7, after V lost 10 bases and J lost 5 bases. For the CDR3, the DNA is TGTGCCATCGGAGCGGGAGGGCCAACCGGGGAGCTGTTTTTT. This encodes CAIGAGGPTGELFF.

This clone was detected a few times. V is TRBV6-5 and J is TRBJ1-2, with D maybe TRBD1 (5 bases). The CDR3 length is 13 residues. Trimming pared 8 bases from V and 2 bases from J, leaving 12 bases between. Germline loops: CDR1 MNHEY, CDR2 SVGAGI. CDR3 bases: TGTGCCAGCGGCCGAGCAGGGAACTATGGCTACACCTTC. This encodes CASGRAGNYGYTF.

The J gene is TRBJ1-1, the V gene TRBV5-1, with D unresolved. The CDR3 spans 12 residues. Germline V CDR1 and CDR2: SGHRS, YFSETQ. V lost 1 base and J lost 7, with 8 bases in between. As DNA, the CDR3 is TGCGCCAGCAGCTTGCAAGGAGATGAAGCTTTCTTT. As protein: CASSLQGDEAFF.

The chain has TRBV4-1 and TRBJ2-1, with 13 bases lining up with TRBD2. The CDR3 length is 19 residues. J was trimmed by 3 bases and V by 1 base; bases with no gene match: 9. From germline, CDR1 is MGHRA and CDR2 YSYEKL. The DNA for the CDR3 is TGCGCCAGCAGCCAAGCGCAAGGACTAGCGGGAGAGGGCTACAATGAGCAGTTCTTC. Residues: CASSQAQGLAGEGYNEQFF.

The rearrangement joins TRBV7-9 to TRBJ1-1, with 7 bases aligning to TRBD1. Germline V gene data show CDR1 as SEHNR and CDR2 as FQNEAQ (reference sequence). The CDR3 consists of 12 residues. Unmatched junction bases numbered 5, after V lost 6 bases and J lost 7 bases. CDR3: CASSQQGIEAFF. CDR3 nucleotides: TGTGCCAGCAGTCAACAGGGGATTGAAGCTTTCTTT.

The rearrangement joins TRBV10-2 to TRBJ1-1; the D is unclear. Per germline, CDR1 WSHSY and CDR2 SAAADI. This CDR3 is 11 amino acids long. Trimming left V 2 bases short and J 6 bases short, with 4 bases between. Here the CDR3 DNA reads TGCGCCAGCAGTGAGATCTCTGAAGCTTTCTTT. Amino acid sequence: CASSEISEAFF.

With respect to this clone: The sample has other DNA sequences that encode this CDR3 too. The chain has TRBV28 and TRBJ2-7; the D is unclear. Trimming removed 2 bases at V and 2 bases at J, with 7 bases between. The germline V gene has CDR1 MDHEN and CDR2 SYDVKM. The CDR3 is 13 amino acids. CDR3 DNA: TGTGCCAGCAGTTTAAACACCCCCTACGAGCAGTACTTC. This sequence encodes CASSLNTPYEQYF.

The chain carries TRBV5-1 and TRBJ1-1, with D unclear. V lost 2 bases and J lost 5, with 7 bases in between. CDR1 and CDR2 from the germline V gene are SGHRS and YFSETQ. This CDR3 spans 12 amino acids. CDR3 in amino acids: CASSLGHTEAFF. CDR3 nucleotides: TGCGCCAGCAGCTTAGGGCATACTGAAGCTTTCTTT.

The chain carries TRBV5-6 and TRBJ2-3; the match to TRBD2 covers 16 bases. The CDR3 consists of 19 residues. The V gene end was trimmed by 0 bases and the J gene end by 3 bases; junction bases not matched to a gene: 7. Germline V lookup: CDR1 SGHDT, CDR2 YYEEEE. The DNA of the CDR3 is TGTGCCAGCAGCTTGGCTCTGGGACTAGCGGGAGGGCCTACAGATACGCAGTATTTT. This sequence encodes CASSLALGLAGGPTDTQYF.

This chain connects TRBV19 to TRBJ2-1; 12 bases match TRBD2. CDR1 and CDR2 (germline): LNHDA, SQIVND (reference sequence). The CDR3 is 18 residues long. J lost 0 bases, V lost 5 bases, and 8 bases had no gene match. The CDR3 DNA is TGTGCCAGTAGTCCCGGACTAGCGGGAAAGAGCTCCTACAATGAGCAGTTCTTC. It yields the protein CASSPGLAGKSSYNEQFF.

CDR3 coding DNA: TGCGCCAGCAGCCAAGATTCTGGGAGCACAGATACGCAGTATTTT. As protein: CASSQDSGSTDTQYF. The rearrangement uses TRBV4-3 and TRBJ2-3; D gene uncertain. The CDR3 loop spans 15 amino acids. Trimming removed 0 bases from V and 0 bases from J, with 7 bases in between. CDR1 LGHNA and CDR2 YSLEER come from the germline V gene.